This T cell receptor (beta chain) was observed in a study of CD8 T cells in Susac syndrome. Random-hexamer reverse transcription was applied to about 0.45 to 1 ug RNA. TCRdb itself ran the immunoSEQ multiplex PCR reads through MiXCR, one entry per CDR3 protein. Among roughly 80,000 distinct CDR3 sequences, around 94% were seen once, and the ten largest hold about 0.47%. This clonotype was picked up a small number of times. This CDR3 contains 12 residues. Looked up from germline, CDR1 is LNHDA and CDR2 is SQIVND (reference sequence). V shed 5 bases and J shed 7 bases, with 12 bases lying between them. It was negative isolation that provided the CD8+ and CD4+ T cells, whereas TEMRA cells were enriched by FACS.

The TCR sequence derives from a human donor with Susac syndrome. Source material: CD8+ T cells from PBMCs. This rearrangement joins TRBV19 to TRBJ2-7; possibly TRBD1 or TRBD2 for D (6 bases each). DNA of the CDR3: TGTGCCAGTAGTGTCGGGGGCAGGGAGCAGTACTTC. Its translation is CASSVGGREQYF.